A single sample is the source of the 5 T cell receptor beta chains below, sequenced in a study of cytomegalovirus exposure and HLA in healthy donors. Both 60 Vbeta primers and 13 Jbeta primers went into the PCR. Data came from immunoSEQ multiplex PCR; TCRdb stores just in-frame clones and leaves some out. The table records around 110,000 clones, about 70% of them present only once. Sequencing was done on a sample of PBMCs. Every receptor here comes from a female donor in good health and CMV-seronegative.

This clone has more than one count but fewer than ten. The genes are TRBV15 and TRBJ2-7; 8 bases are shared with TRBD1. V was pared by 3 bases and J by 3 bases, with 4 bases of the junction left unmatched. The CDR3 extends over 14 amino acids. Per the germline V gene, CDR1 is LNHNV and CDR2 is YYDKDF (reference sequence). For the CDR3, the DNA is TGTGCCACCAGCAGGGACAGGGAGTTCTACGAGCAGTACTTC. Amino acid sequence: CATSRDREFYEQYF.

Only a few counts were recorded for this clone. This chain joins TRBV19 and TRBJ2-7, with a weak D call TRBD2 (6 bases). Germline values: CDR1 LNHDA, CDR2 SQIVND (reference sequence). The CDR3 consists of 12 residues. V was trimmed by 7 bases and J by 9 bases, leaving 16 bases between them. The CDR3 loop reads CASMSQGGVQYF. CDR3 DNA sequence: TGTGCCAGTATGAGTCAAGGCGGGGTGCAGTACTTC.

The chain couples TRBV7-3 to TRBJ1-6; D gene ambiguous. The germline V gene encodes CDR1 SGHTA and CDR2 FQGTGA. V was pared by 8 bases and J by 7 bases, with 12 bases between. This CDR3 has 13 residues. CDR3 sequence reads: CASGRNSNSPLHF. In DNA, the CDR3 is TGTGCCAGCGGGAGGAATTCCAATTCACCCCTCCACTTT.

V gene TRBV7-8 combines with J gene TRBJ2-5; 8 bases align to TRBD2. V gave up 0 bases and J gave up 1 base; unmatched junction bases: 7. The germline V gene has CDR1 SGHVS and CDR2 FQNEAQ. This CDR3 is built from 17 residues. The CDR3, as DNA: TGTGCCAGCAGCTTAGCGCGGGACGGGAGGGGCCAAGAGACCCAGTACTTC. This translates into CASSLARDGRGQETQYF.

DNA of the CDR3: TGCGCCAGCAGCCAAGGGACAGGCCAAGGGGAGACCCAGTACTTC. It specifies CASSQGTGQGETQYF. The chain couples TRBV5-1 to TRBJ2-5; TRBD1 matches at 8 bases. Unmatched junction bases numbered 10, after V lost 4 bases and J lost 5 bases. This CDR3 is 15 amino acids long. Per germline, CDR1 SGHRS and CDR2 YFSETQ. The full variable domain, with the rest looked up from reference TRBV5-1 and TRBJ2-5, is KAGVTQTPRYLIKTRGQQVTLSCSPISGHRSVSWYQQTPGQGLQFLFEYFSETQRNKGNFPGRFSGRQFSNSRSEMNVSTLELGDSALYLCASSQGTGQGETQYFGPGTRLLVL.